This TCR beta chain came from a study of shared clonotypes between healthy human individuals. Study details: A donor's plate count was three for CD4 naive and three for CD4 memory; CD8 naive had two and CD8 memory one.

Sequencing was performed with immunoSEQ multiplex PCR; in TCRdb, only in-frame clones are kept and a portion is missing. Of around 600,000 clones in the sample, about 95% were seen once. As to this clone: One end of the junction varies from germline; a read error may be responsible. The sample carries other DNA sequences with the same CDR3.

This CDR3 comprises 15 residues. CDR1 SGHAT and CDR2 FQNNGV come from the germline V gene. Naive CD8 isolation took CD45RO-negative cells positively selected for CCR7 and excluded terminally differentiated effector memory CD45RA+ cells. V usage is TRBV11-2 and J usage is TRBJ2-3, with D perhaps assigned TRBD1 or TRBD2 (6 bases each). The sequence came from a woman under 40 in good health. Sample: naive CD8+ T cells sorted from blood. In nucleotides, the CDR3 is TGTGCCAGCAGCCCTCTGGGGGGCAGCACAGATACGCAATATTTT. The encoded protein is CASSPLGGSTDTQYF. Variable domain in full (rest from reference TRBV11-2 and TRBJ2-3): EAGVAQSPRYKIIEKRQSVAFWCNPISGHATLYWYQQILGQGPKLLIQFQNNGVVDDSQLPKDRFSAERLKGVDSTLKIQPAKLEDSAVYLCASSPLGGSTDTQYFGPGTRLTVL.